This TCR beta chain was sequenced during a study of T-cell memory formation after mild COVID-19 (dated by TCRdb to about 2021). For the study in its entirety: Most TCR sequence clusters were specific to one of the two donors. T-cell clones expanding and contracting after mild COVID-19 in a couple of donors were tracked by longitudinal TCRalpha and TCRbeta repertoire sequencing. The cohort comprised two young, previously healthy adult volunteers, one female and one male. Study-wide conclusions, independent of this receptor: The detection of some responding clones in pre-infection memory suggests that pre-existing cross-reactive memory T cells joined the SARS-CoV-2 response. Contracting CD4+ clones turned up mainly in the CM and EM memory subsets, whereas EMRA was where CD8+ clones were enriched. Clones contracting from day 15 to 85 had balanced CD4/CD8 phenotypes, while a second wave expanding from day 15 to 37 was biased towards CD4+. Whether the second-wave clones peaking on day 37 were SARS-CoV-2 specific was not confirmed. Only two mild cases were covered in the study, and larger cohorts including severe cases with pre-infection samples were considered necessary.

The instrument was an Illumina NovaSeq 6000. Using 5'RACE with constant-segment primers, TCRalpha and TCRbeta cDNA libraries were constructed, with sample barcodes and unique molecular identifiers added in the process. Trizol reagent was used to extract RNA from every sample. Library amplification was performed in two PCR steps, and a second sample barcode and Illumina TruSeq adapters were introduced in the second step. Sequencing of libraries was performed on an Illumina NovaSeq with 2 x 150 bp paired-end reads. The original pipeline was this. Reads were demultiplexed and collapsed into UMI-guided consensus sequences with migec v1.2.7. With mixcr v2.1.11, UMI consensuses were aligned to TRA and TRB V and J templates and assembled into clonotypes. Clonotypes were classified as expanded or contracted when called significant by both edgeR and NoisET, with noise models trained on biological replicates. For edgeR calls, the cutoffs were a false discovery rate-adjusted p below 0.01 and a log2 fold-change threshold of 1. PCA with hierarchical clustering of max-normalized trajectories of the 1000 most abundant clonotypes was used as exploratory dynamics analysis. The CD4 or CD8 phenotype of responding clones was assigned using the separately sequenced CD4+ and CD8+ repertoires. TCRdb itself trimmed the public reads at Q25 with fastp, ran MiXCR and retained productive beta chains. Each entry merges the rows of one CDR3 protein and shows their most common DNA and genes. These V and J calls derive from TCRdb rather than the authors' analysis. The sample table shows 300,000 or so distinct CDR3 sequences, and under 20% are seen once. In total, the top ten clones hold roughly 24% of the sample.

Ficoll-Paque density gradient centrifugation was used to isolate PBMCs. There are a few counts of this clonotype. Its antigen is still unknown. Base qualities are not at hand, and no much larger clone is one base apart. Looking up the germline V gene yields CDR1 SQVTM and CDR2 ANQGSEA. Trimming takes 4 bases from V and 4 bases from J, and the germline ends sit 13 bases apart. From cysteine to phenylalanine, the CDR3 is 13 amino acids long. Solely the CDR3 DNA is kept, with 39 bases framed from the first base. The chain was built from TRBV29-1 and TRBJ1-2, and the D gene may be TRBD1, 5 bases matching. This TCR derives from a man aged 18 to 30 who had mild COVID-19 (a few samples of this study predate the infection). The sample titles of this study are shuffled in the database, so cell type and time point are left out; the donor was told from shared clones. The specimen was PBMCs or a T cell subset sorted from them (not recorded which). The DNA sequence is TGCAGCGTTGGTGAGGGGATCGGCTATGGCTACACCTTC. Its coded protein is CSVGEGIGYGYTF.